The sample holds a few counts of the clone carrying this T cell receptor beta chain. The sample is drawn from a study of blood T cell repertoires in COVID-19. Study in general: Nucleic acid was either cDNA or gDNA, and it came from T cells, B-cell-depleted T cells, or PBMCs.

V shed 5 bases and J shed 4 bases, with 10 bases lying between them. Germline V gene data show CDR1 as SGHTA and CDR2 as FQGNSA. The CDR3 totals 13 residues. In the study's own analysis: By means of reference gene primer amplification, nucleated cell counts were estimated. TCRdb's table, derived via immunoSEQ multiplex PCR, lists solely in-frame clones and lacks some. Clone size and V and J calls were adopted from that table, with D and trimming inferred from the DNA. Found here are about 60,000 clones, roughly 83% of them singletons; the top ten hold under 20%. Material for sequencing was peripheral blood. The chain uses TRBV7-2 and TRBJ2-3; D not resolved. This sequence originates from a man between 65 and 79 years old with active COVID-19. The DNA of the CDR3 is TGTGCCAGCAGCCCAAACCGGGCAGATACGCAGTATTTT. As protein: CASSPNRADTQYF.